This T cell receptor beta chain is drawn from a study of control samples from healthy donors and cancer patients. The method was immunoSEQ multiplex PCR; TCRdb's version includes in-frame clones alone and lacks a portion of them. The repertoire holds about 160,000 clones, with just under 95% as singletons. Sequences were obtained from blood. This receptor was identified in a woman between 40 and 55 years old in good health.

The CDR3 reads CASSSLNFTGSSNQPQHF. Written as DNA, the CDR3 is TGTGCCAGCAGCAGCCTTAACTTTACAGGGTCGAGCAATCAGCCCCAGCATTTT. The V gene is TRBV27, the J gene TRBJ1-5; tentative D call: TRBD1 (6 bases). Trimming took 6 bases from V and 1 from J, leaving 22 bases between them. Germline assignment: CDR1 MNHEY and CDR2 SMNVEV (reference sequence). The CDR3 spans 18 residues.